This passage covers 2 T cell receptor beta chains from one sample sequenced in a study of T-cell reconstitution after alpha-beta-depleted transplantation in children. As it was prepared, the TCRbeta library received unique molecular identifiers. TCRdb redid the calling of the PCR reads with MiXCR, one entry per CDR3 protein. The top ten hold roughly 31% of the sample, which has around 960,000 distinct CDR3 sequences, about 29% seen once. The specimen comprised PBMCs, mostly from graft donor cells, sampled 360 days after TCRalphabeta/CD19-depleted stem cell transplant. The receptor set was obtained from a boy younger than two who had a stem cell transplant for SCID, so the T cells may come from the graft donor.

The chain uses TRBV20-1 and TRBJ1-1; 7 bases are shared with TRBD1. The trim removed 1 base at V and 0 bases at J, leaving 2 bases unmatched. In germline, CDR1 is DFQATT, CDR2 SNEGSKA (reference sequence). The CDR3 is 14 residues long. This chain's CDR3 is CSARGTGLNTEAFF. DNA of the CDR3: TGCAGTGCTAGAGGGACAGGATTGAACACTGAAGCTTTCTTT.

This chain links TRBV18 with TRBJ2-1; 9 nucleotides line up with TRBD1. V gave up 3 bases and J gave up 6 bases; unmatched junction bases: 9. Germline CDR1 and CDR2: KGHSH and LQKENI. The CDR3 sequence is 16 residues long. The CDR3 loop is CASSPWGTGTFNEQFF. For the CDR3, the DNA is TGTGCCAGCTCACCGTGGGGGACAGGGACCTTCAATGAGCAGTTCTTC.